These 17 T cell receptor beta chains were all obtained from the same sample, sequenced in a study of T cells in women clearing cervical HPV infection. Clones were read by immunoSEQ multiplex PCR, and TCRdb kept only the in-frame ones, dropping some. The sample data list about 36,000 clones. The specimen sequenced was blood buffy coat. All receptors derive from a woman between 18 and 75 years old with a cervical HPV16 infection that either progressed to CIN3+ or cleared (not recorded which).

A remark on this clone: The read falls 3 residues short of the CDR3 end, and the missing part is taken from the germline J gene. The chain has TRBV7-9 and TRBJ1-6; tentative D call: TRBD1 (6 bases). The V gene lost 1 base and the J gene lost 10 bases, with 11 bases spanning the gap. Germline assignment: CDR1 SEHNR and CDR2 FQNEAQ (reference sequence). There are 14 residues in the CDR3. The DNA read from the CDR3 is TGTGCCAGCAGCTTAGTTCAGGGGTGGTCACCC. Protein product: CASSLVQGWSP. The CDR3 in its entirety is CASSLVQGWSPLHF.

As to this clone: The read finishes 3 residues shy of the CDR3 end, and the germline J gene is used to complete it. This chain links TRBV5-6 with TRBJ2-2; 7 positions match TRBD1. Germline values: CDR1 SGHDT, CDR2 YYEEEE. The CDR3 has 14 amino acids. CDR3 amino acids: CANMKTGQNEKLFF. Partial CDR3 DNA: TGTGCCAACATGAAGACAGGGCAAAATGAAAAG.

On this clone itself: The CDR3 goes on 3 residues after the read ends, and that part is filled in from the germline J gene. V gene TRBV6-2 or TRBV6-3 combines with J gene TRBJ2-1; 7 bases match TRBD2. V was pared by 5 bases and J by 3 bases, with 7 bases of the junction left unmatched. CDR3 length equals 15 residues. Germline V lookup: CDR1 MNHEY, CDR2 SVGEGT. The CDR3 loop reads CASSEGTTDYNEQFF. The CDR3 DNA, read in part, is TGTGCCAGCAGTGAGGGGACTACCGACTACAATGAG.

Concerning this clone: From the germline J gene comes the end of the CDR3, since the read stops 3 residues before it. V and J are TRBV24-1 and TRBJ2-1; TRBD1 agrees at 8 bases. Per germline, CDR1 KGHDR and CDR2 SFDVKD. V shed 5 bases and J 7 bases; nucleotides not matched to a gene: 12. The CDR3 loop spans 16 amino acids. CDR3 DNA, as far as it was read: TGTGCCACCAGTGGGGCCCCCGGGACAGGCGGGAATGAG. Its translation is CATSGAPGTGGNE. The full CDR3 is CATSGAPGTGGNEQFF.

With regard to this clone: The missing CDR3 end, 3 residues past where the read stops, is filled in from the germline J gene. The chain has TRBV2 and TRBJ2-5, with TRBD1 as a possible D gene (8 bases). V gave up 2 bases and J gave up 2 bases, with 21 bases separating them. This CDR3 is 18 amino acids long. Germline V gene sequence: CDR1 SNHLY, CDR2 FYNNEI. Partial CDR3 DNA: TGTGCCAGCAGTGAATACTTGTACAGGGGGGGGCTTCAAGAGACC. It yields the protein CASSEYLYRGGLQET. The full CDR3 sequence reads CASSEYLYRGGLQETQYF.

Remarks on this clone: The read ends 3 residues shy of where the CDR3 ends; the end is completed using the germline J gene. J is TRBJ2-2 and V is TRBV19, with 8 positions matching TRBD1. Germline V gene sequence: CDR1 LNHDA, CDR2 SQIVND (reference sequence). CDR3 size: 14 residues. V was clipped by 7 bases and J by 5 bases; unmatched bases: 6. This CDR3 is CASMGTGWTGELFF. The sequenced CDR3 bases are TGTGCCAGTATGGGGACAGGTTGGACCGGGGAG.

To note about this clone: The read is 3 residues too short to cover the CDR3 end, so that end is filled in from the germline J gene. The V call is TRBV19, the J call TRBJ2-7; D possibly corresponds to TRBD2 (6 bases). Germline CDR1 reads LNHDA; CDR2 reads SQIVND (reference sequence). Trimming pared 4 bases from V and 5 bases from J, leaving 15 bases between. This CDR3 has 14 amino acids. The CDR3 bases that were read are TGTGCCAGTAGTAGGGTGGCGGGGACGGACGAG. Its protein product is CASSRVAGTDE. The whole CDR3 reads CASSRVAGTDEQYF.

The CDR3 bases that were read are TGCAGTGCTAGAGGGACATTCGAACTTGGAACTGAA. It codes for CSARGTFELGTE. The CDR3 in full is CSARGTFELGTEAFF. V is TRBV20-1 and J is TRBJ1-1; a possible D gene is TRBD1 (5 bases). From the germline J gene comes the end of the CDR3, since the read stops 3 residues before it. CDR3 size: 15 residues. Per germline, CDR1 DFQATT and CDR2 SNEGSKA (reference sequence). V lost 1 base and J lost 5, with 17 bases in between.

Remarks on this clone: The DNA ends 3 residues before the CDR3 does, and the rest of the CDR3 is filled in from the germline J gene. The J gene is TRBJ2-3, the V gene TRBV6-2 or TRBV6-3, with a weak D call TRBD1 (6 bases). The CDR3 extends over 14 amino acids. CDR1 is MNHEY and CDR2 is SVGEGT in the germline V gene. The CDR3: CASSPGDKHQPQYF. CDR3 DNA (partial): TGTGCCAGCAGTCCCGGGGACAAACATCAGCCG.

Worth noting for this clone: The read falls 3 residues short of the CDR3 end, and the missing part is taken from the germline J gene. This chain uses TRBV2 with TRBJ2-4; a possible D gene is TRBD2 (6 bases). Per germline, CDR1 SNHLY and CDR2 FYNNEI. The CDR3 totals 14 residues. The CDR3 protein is CASSVIRDLDGQYF. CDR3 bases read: TGTGCCAGCAGTGTAATCAGGGACTTGGATGGT.

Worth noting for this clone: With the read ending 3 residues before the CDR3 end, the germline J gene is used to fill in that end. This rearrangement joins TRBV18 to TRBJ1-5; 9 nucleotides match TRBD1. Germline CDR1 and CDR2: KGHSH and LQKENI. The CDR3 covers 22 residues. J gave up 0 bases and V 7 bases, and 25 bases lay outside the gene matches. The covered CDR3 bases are TGTGCCAGCTTCGGAGGGCGCCGGGACAGGGTTAAAACACCGTATAGCAATCAGCCC. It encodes CASFGGRRDRVKTPYSNQP. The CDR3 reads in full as CASFGGRRDRVKTPYSNQPQHF.

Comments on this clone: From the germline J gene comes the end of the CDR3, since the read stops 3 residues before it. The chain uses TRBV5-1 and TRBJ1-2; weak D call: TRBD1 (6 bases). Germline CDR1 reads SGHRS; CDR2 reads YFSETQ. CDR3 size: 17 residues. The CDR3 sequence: CASSPDPLAGGRDTYTF. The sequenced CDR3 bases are TGCGCCAGCAGCCCCGACCCTCTTGCGGGGGGCCGGGATACC.

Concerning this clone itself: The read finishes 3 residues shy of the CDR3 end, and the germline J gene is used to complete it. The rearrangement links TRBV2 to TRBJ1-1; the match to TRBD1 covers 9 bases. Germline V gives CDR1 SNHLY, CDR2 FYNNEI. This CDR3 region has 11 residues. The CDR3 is CASRKTGGAFF. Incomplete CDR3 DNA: TGTGCCAGCAGGAAGACAGGGGGA.

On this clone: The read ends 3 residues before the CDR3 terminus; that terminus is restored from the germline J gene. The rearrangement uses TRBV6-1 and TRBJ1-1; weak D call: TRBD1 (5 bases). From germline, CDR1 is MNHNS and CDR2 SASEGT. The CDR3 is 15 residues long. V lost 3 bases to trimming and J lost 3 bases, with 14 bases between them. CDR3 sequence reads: CASSDIREEDTEAFF. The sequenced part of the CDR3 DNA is TGTGCCAGCAGTGATATCAGGGAGGAGGACACTGAA.

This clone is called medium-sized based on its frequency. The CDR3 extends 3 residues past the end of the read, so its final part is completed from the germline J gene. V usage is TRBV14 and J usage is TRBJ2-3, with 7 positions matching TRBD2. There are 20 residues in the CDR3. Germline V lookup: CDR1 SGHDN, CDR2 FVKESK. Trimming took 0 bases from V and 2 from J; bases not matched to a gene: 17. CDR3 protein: CASSQDGSGEFPTPTDTQYF. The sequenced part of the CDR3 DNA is TGTGCCAGCAGCCAAGATGGCAGCGGGGAGTTTCCAACCCCCACAGATACG.

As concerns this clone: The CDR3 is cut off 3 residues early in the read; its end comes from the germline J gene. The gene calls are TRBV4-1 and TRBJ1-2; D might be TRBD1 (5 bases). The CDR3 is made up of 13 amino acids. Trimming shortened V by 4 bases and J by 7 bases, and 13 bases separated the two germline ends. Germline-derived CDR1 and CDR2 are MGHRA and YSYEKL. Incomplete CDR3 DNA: TGCGCCAGCAGCCTCCAGGACAAGAGTGGC. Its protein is CASSLQDKSG. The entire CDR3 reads CASSLQDKSGYTF.

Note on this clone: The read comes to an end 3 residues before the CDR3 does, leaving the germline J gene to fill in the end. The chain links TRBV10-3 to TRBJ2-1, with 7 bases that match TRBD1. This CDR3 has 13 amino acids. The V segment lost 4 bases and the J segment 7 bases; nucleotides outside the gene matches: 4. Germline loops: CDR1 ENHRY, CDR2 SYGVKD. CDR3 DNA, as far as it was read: TGTGCCATCAGTGGGGCAGGGGGTAATGAG. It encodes CAISGAGGNE. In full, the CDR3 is CAISGAGGNEQFF.